This TCR beta chain comes out of a study of blood T cells in healthy people across ages. Through a sample-barcoded 5' primer and a J-beta primer mix, a second PCR was run for roughly 6 to 12 cycles. TCRdb re-called the 5' RACE reads through MiXCR, storing one row per CDR3 protein. The sample records 700,000 to 900,000 distinct CDR3 sequences, roughly 24% being singletons. Another study also made use of these data, one on T cells of mothers and their children.

The source is a boy aged 5-17 years in good health. The sequencing sample was made of blood.

The CDR3 sequence is CASSLGRILYSGANVLTF. CDR3 bases: TGTGCCAGCAGCTTAGGGCGGATCCTATACTCTGGGGCCAACGTCCTGACTTTC. The J gene is TRBJ2-6, the V gene TRBV7-9; no clear D. CDR1 SEHNR and CDR2 FQNEAQ come from the germline V gene (reference sequence). This CDR3 has 18 residues. Between the trimmed V and J ends, which lost 1 base and 0 bases, there was a span of 13 bases.